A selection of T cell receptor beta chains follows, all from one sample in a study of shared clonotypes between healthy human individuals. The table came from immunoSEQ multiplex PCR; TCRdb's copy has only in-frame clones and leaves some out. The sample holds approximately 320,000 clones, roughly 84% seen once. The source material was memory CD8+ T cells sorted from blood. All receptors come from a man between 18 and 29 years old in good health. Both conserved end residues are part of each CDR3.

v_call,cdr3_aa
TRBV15,CATSRDGVGTRTAEAFF
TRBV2,CASSDRISNQPQHF
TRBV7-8,CASSLAHQVEGNQPQHF
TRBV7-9,CASSLGFGDGSNQPQHF
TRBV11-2,CASSSLAGSYEQYF
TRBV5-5,CASSLANLAGGRPYEQYF
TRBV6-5,CASSARQGSPYEQYF
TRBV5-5,CASSFSAVNEKLFF
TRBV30,CAWSVGGGRYGYTF
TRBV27,CASSIGGNSPLHF